These 9 T cell receptor beta chains originate from one sample sequenced in a study of response to subunit inactivated influenza vaccine. Each CDR3 protein gets one entry after TCRdb re-called the RT-PCR reads with MiXCR. Here the sample spans about 520,000 distinct CDR3 sequences, about 25% being singletons. The specimen was CD4+ T cells sorted from PBMCs, collected roughly 5 days after vaccination. These receptors originate from a man aged 50 or older who received an inactivated influenza vaccine.

This sequence joins TRBV4-1 and TRBJ1-2; a weak D match, TRBD1 (6 bases). V lost 0 bases and J 4 bases, leaving 9 bases between the germline ends. From germline, CDR1 is MGHRA and CDR2 YSYEKL. CDR3 length equals 14 residues. The CDR3 loop reads CASSQEGGLYGYTF. The CDR3 coding sequence is TGCGCCAGCAGCCAAGAAGGGGGTCTCTATGGCTACACCTTC.

This chain links TRBV20-1 with TRBJ2-1; 10 bases map to TRBD2. This CDR3 is built from 14 residues. Germline CDR1 reads DFQATT; CDR2 reads SNEGSKA (reference sequence). With 4 bases clipped from V and 4 bases from J, the junction kept 4 bases outside the gene matches. CDR3 residues: CSAIGTSDYNEQFF. The DNA for the CDR3 is TGCAGTGCTATCGGGACTAGCGATTACAATGAGCAGTTCTTC.

The chain couples TRBV18 to TRBJ2-3; D may be TRBD2 (6 bases). In germline, CDR1 is KGHSH, CDR2 LQKENI. This CDR3 region has 14 residues. Trimming removed 5 bases from V and 6 bases from J, with 15 bases in between. Here the CDR3 reads CASSTRDSPDTQYF. DNA for the CDR3: TGTGCCAGCTCAACCCGGGACTCCCCTGATACGCAGTATTTT.

A few counts support this clonotype. DNA of the CDR3: TGCAGCGTTGCCCCACGACTAAATATGAACACTGAAGCTTTCTTT. Amino acids: CSVAPRLNMNTEAFF. The chain is built from TRBV29-1 and TRBJ1-1, with unresolved D. Trimming shortened V by 4 bases and J by 0 bases, and 15 bases separated the two germline ends. This CDR3 has 15 residues. The V gene's germline CDR1 is SQVTM and CDR2 ANQGSEA.

V is TRBV11-1 and J is TRBJ2-7; TRBD1 might be the D (6 bases). Looked up from germline, CDR1 is SGHAT and CDR2 is FQDESV (reference sequence). CDR3 length: 18 amino acids. V was cut by 8 bases and J by 10 bases, with 36 bases left in between. The CDR3 loop reads CASSNYLGQPLLLREQYF. In DNA, the CDR3 is TGTGCCAGCTCCAACTACCTTGGACAGCCGCTCCTTCTACGAGAACAGTACTTC.

The V gene is TRBV27, the J gene TRBJ2-3, with a possible D match to TRBD2 (5 bases). Trimming took 6 bases from V and 1 from J, leaving 11 bases between them. The CDR3 contains 14 residues. Germline assignment: CDR1 MNHEY and CDR2 SMNVEV (reference sequence). The CDR3 DNA sequence: TGTGCCAGCAGCTTGAGGGAACGCACAGATACGCAGTATTTT. Translating gives CASSLRERTDTQYF.

This clonotype showed up just a few times. The V gene is TRBV11-2, the J gene TRBJ2-3, with 11 bases lining up with TRBD2. This CDR3 contains 18 residues. V shed 5 bases and J 2 bases; nucleotides not matched to a gene: 12. CDR1 and CDR2 (germline): SGHAT, FQNNGV. CDR3 sequence reads: CASSLYPRLAGNTDTQYF. CDR3 coding DNA: TGTGCCAGCAGCCTTTACCCAAGACTAGCGGGGAACACAGATACGCAGTATTTT.

This chain uses TRBV9 with TRBJ2-3, with TRBD2 matching over 8 bases. The CDR3 runs to 16 residues. CDR1 and CDR2 from the germline V gene are SGDLS and YYNGEE. V was pared by 0 bases and J by 0 bases, with 3 bases of the junction left unmatched. The CDR3, as DNA: TGTGCCAGCAGCGTAGCGGCGGGGGGAAGCACAGATACGCAGTATTTT. It yields the protein CASSVAAGGSTDTQYF.

This clonotype has more than one count but fewer than ten. The rearrangement joins TRBV20-1 to TRBJ2-3, with 8 bases aligning to TRBD2. CDR1 is DFQATT, CDR2 SNEGSKA, per germline (reference sequence). V lost 2 bases and J lost 5; bases outside the gene matches: 6. The CDR3 has 14 residues. For the CDR3, the DNA is TGCAGTGCTAGACGGGGGACTAGTAAAGATACGCAGTATTTT. It encodes CSARRGTSKDTQYF.